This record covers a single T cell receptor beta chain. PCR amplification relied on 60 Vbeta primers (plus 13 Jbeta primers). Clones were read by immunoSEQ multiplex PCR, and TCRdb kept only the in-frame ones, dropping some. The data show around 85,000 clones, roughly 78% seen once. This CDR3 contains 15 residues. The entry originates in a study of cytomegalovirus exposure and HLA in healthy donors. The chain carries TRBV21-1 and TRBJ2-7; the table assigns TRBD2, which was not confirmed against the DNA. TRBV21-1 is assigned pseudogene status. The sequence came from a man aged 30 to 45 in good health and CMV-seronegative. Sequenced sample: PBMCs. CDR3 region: CASRGSGGKNYEQYF. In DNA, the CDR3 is TGTGCCAGTAGGGGCAGCGGGGGGAAGAACTACGAGCAGTACTTC.